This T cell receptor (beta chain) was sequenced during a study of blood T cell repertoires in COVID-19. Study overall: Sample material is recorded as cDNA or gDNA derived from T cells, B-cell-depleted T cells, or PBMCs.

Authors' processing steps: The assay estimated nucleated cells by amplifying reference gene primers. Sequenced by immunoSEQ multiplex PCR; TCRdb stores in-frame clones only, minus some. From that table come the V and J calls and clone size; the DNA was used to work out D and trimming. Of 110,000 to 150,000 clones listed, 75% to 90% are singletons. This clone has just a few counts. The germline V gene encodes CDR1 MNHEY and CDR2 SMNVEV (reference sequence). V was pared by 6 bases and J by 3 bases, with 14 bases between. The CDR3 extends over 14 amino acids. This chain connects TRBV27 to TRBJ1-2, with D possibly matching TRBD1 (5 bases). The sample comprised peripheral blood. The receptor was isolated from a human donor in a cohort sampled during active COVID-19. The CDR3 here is CASRAGFRDYGYTF. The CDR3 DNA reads TGTGCCAGCAGAGCAGGGTTTAGGGACTATGGCTACACCTTC.